Presented here are 20 T cell receptor beta chains from one specimen sequenced in a study of OX40 agonist ivuxolimab in advanced cancers. Libraries were made using the immunoSEQ multiplex PCR assay. In its TCRdb copy, this immuneACCESS table keeps in-frame sequences only and misses some clones. Where compared with another copy, unresolved V genes explain less than half of these, and the others have no known cause. This sample holds tens of thousands of clones; roughly four fifths were observed only once. Around 1% of the sample is in the top ten clones. Sample: CD4+ or CD8+ T cells sorted from blood, taken in a trial of the OX40 agonist ivuxolimab. The receptors shown here come from an adult with an advanced solid tumor such as melanoma, head and neck, liver or kidney cancer.

This clone was picked up one time. The chain is built from TRBV19 and TRBJ1-1; D possibly corresponds to TRBD1 (5 bases). Germline V CDR1 and CDR2: LNHDA, SQIVND (reference sequence). Trimming took off 5 bases at V and 1 base at J, with 14 bases between the two ends. The CDR3 covers 15 residues. The CDR3 reads CASSGPGTQNTEAFF. The CDR3 DNA is TGTGCCAGTAGTGGGCCCGGGACCCAGAACACTGAAGCTTTCTTT.

This chain uses TRBV5-7 with TRBJ2-2; TRBD1 might be the D (5 bases). TRBV5-7 is flagged as an ORF with uncertain function. CDR3 size: 18 residues. V gave up 4 bases and J gave up 2 bases, with 21 bases separating them. CDR3 sequence: CASSSTLSSRANTGELFF. The CDR3 DNA follows: TGTGCCAGCAGCAGCACTTTGTCCTCCAGGGCCAACACCGGGGAGCTGTTTTTT.

This clone was counted between two and nine times. The chain couples TRBV7-9 to TRBJ2-1; TRBD1 is a possible D gene (6 bases). There are 14 residues in the CDR3. Germline loops: CDR1 SEHNR, CDR2 FQNEAQ (reference sequence). V lost 5 bases and J 7 bases, leaving 15 bases between the germline ends. The CDR3 coding sequence is TGTGCCAGCAGCCTCACAGGGTCAGGGAATGAGCAGTTCTTC. Encoded protein: CASSLTGSGNEQFF.

The rearrangement uses TRBV27 and TRBJ1-6; D remains unclear. Germline V CDR1 and CDR2: MNHEY, SMNVEV (reference sequence). V gave up 7 bases and J gave up 10 bases, with 20 bases separating them. CDR3 length: 15 amino acids. CDR3 bases: TGTGCCAGCAACTTTATGAGGGCGCCTGGCTCACCCCTCCACTTT. Translated, it gives CASNFMRAPGSPLHF.

The gene calls are TRBV27 and TRBJ2-7, with D maybe TRBD1 (5 bases). The CDR3 spans 15 residues. V lost 5 bases and J lost 8, with 22 bases in between. Germline V gives CDR1 MNHEY, CDR2 SMNVEV (reference sequence). The DNA of the CDR3 is TGTGCCAGCAGTGACCCAGGGCTACTCGGATACAAGCAGTACTTC. Protein sequence: CASSDPGLLGYKQYF.

The chain links TRBV25-1 to TRBJ1-2, with 7 bases lining up with TRBD1. CDR3 length equals 14 residues. CDR1 is MGHDK, CDR2 SYGVNS, per germline. The J segment lost 2 bases and the V segment lost 4 bases, leaving 4 bases of the junction unmatched. CDR3 loop: CASSAPGQNYGYTF. The DNA for the CDR3 is TGTGCCAGCAGTGCCCCGGGACAGAACTATGGCTACACCTTC.

The chain combines TRBV7-6 with TRBJ2-7; no clear D gene. Germline V gene data show CDR1 as SGHVS and CDR2 as FNYEAQ. There are 12 residues in the CDR3. Trimming took off 3 bases at V and 1 base at J, with 4 bases between the two ends. The CDR3 here is CASSLVSYEQYF. CDR3 in DNA: TGTGCCAGCAGCTTGGTATCCTACGAGCAGTACTTC. Complete variable domain (other parts from reference TRBV7-6 and TRBJ2-7): GAGVSQSPRYKVTKRGQDVALRCDPISGHVSLYWYRQALGQGPEFLTYFNYEAQQDKSGLPNDRFSAERPEGSISTLTIQRTEQRDSAMYRCASSLVSYEQYFGPGTRLTVT.

The chain uses TRBV9 and TRBJ1-6, with 10 bases aligning to TRBD1. The CDR3 covers 15 residues. With 4 bases clipped from V and 7 bases from J, the junction kept 5 bases outside the gene matches. Per germline, CDR1 SGDLS and CDR2 YYNGEE. This CDR3 is CASSLSTGGNSPLHF. The DNA of the CDR3 is TGTGCCAGCAGCTTATCGACAGGGGGCAATTCACCCCTCCACTTT.

For the CDR3, the DNA is TGTGCCTGGACCCCGGGACAGAACTATGGCTACACCTTC. Amino acids: CAWTPGQNYGYTF. The genes are TRBV30 and TRBJ1-2; 7 bases match TRBD1. With V trimmed by 4 bases and J by 2 bases, 4 bases remained unmatched. The CDR3 is 13 amino acids. Germline CDR1 and CDR2: GTSNPN and SVGIG (reference sequence).

This sequence joins TRBV11-1 and TRBJ2-3, with D possibly being TRBD2 (8 bases). Trimming left V 5 bases short and J 10 bases short, with 28 bases between. The CDR3 is 17 amino acids. Germline V gives CDR1 SGHAT, CDR2 FQDESV (reference sequence). The CDR3 nucleotides are TGTGCCAGCAGCGCAGGGGGAGGAGCGGGGGACCTCTCCCCGCAGTATTTT. The encoded protein is CASSAGGGAGDLSPQYF.

V usage is TRBV18 and J usage is TRBJ1-4; 11 nucleotides line up with TRBD1. CDR3 length: 17 residues. The germline gives CDR1 KGHSH, CDR2 LQKENI. Trimming at V came to 6 bases and at J to 0 bases, leaving 6 bases not matched to a gene. CDR3 in amino acids: CASSDRGLPATNEKLFF. The CDR3 DNA sequence: TGTGCCAGCTCGGACAGGGGGCTTCCAGCAACTAATGAAAAACTGTTTTTT.

The V call is TRBV5-4, the J call TRBJ1-2; perhaps TRBD1 as D (5 bases). This CDR3 comprises 13 residues. CDR1 is SGHNT and CDR2 is YYREEE in the germline V gene (reference sequence). V lost 3 bases to trimming and J lost 7 bases, with 13 bases between them. The CDR3 region is CASSSPGRGGYTF. DNA for the CDR3: TGTGCCAGCAGCTCCCCAGGGAGAGGTGGCTACACCTTC.

The chain joins TRBV19 to TRBJ1-5; maybe TRBD1 (5 bases). CDR3 length: 16 amino acids. V was pared by 3 bases and J by 4 bases, with 16 bases between. Germline loops: CDR1 LNHDA, CDR2 SQIVND (reference sequence). The CDR3 DNA sequence: TGTGCCAGTAGTATCGGTTGGGCCAGGGAAAATCAGCCCCAGCATTTT. Protein: CASSIGWARENQPQHF.

The genes are TRBV5-1 and TRBJ2-1; 11 bases line up with TRBD2. Germline loops: CDR1 SGHRS, CDR2 YFSETQ. The ends lost 5 bases at V and 6 bases at J; junction bases unmatched: 7. This CDR3 is built from 15 residues. The CDR3: CASRRIAGGINEQFF. In nucleotides, the CDR3 is TGCGCCAGCAGGAGGATAGCGGGGGGGATCAATGAGCAGTTCTTC.

V and J are TRBV2 and TRBJ2-3; 7 bases map to TRBD2. The CDR3 loop spans 13 amino acids. Germline V CDR1 and CDR2: SNHLY, FYNNEI. The ends lost 8 bases at V and 2 bases at J; junction bases unmatched: 4. Here the CDR3 reads CASGREFTDTQYF. DNA of the CDR3: TGTGCCAGCGGGAGGGAATTCACAGATACGCAGTATTTT. The full variable domain, its missing parts supplied by reference TRBV2 and TRBJ2-3, is EPEVTQTPSHQVTQMGQEVILRCVPISNHLYFYWYRQILGQKVEFLVSFYNNEISEKSEIFDDQFSVERPDGSNFTLKIRSTKLEDSAMYFCASGREFTDTQYFGPGTRLTVL.

This chain connects TRBV11-2 to TRBJ1-1; 7 nucleotides line up with TRBD1. The CDR3 is 15 residues long. The germline V gene encodes CDR1 SGHAT and CDR2 FQNNGV. V was pared by 5 bases and J by 0 bases, with 6 bases of the junction left unmatched. CDR3 amino acids: CASSVLTGMNTEAFF. In nucleotides, the CDR3 is TGTGCCAGCAGCGTCCTGACAGGGATGAACACTGAAGCTTTCTTT.

The gene calls are TRBV5-1 and TRBJ2-3; 7 nucleotides agree with TRBD2. Germline V gene lookup returns CDR1 SGHRS and CDR2 YFSETQ. The ends lost 3 bases at V and 0 bases at J; junction bases unmatched: 7. The CDR3 contains 16 residues. The CDR3 DNA is TGCGCCAGCAGCTGGGGGGGACCCCCCAGCACAGATACGCAGTATTTT. Translated, it gives CASSWGGPPSTDTQYF.

This clone was observed once. The rearrangement links TRBV28 to TRBJ1-2; D is undetermined. Trimming left V 4 bases short and J 7 bases short, with 10 bases between. Per germline, CDR1 MDHEN and CDR2 SYDVKM. The CDR3 has 12 residues. The CDR3 reads CASSWGSRGYTF. The CDR3 bases are TGTGCCAGCAGTTGGGGAAGTCGTGGCTACACCTTC.

The V gene is TRBV30, the J gene TRBJ1-1, with D uncertain. V lost 2 bases and J 5 bases, leaving 18 bases between the germline ends. The germline V gene encodes CDR1 GTSNPN and CDR2 SVGIG (reference sequence). This CDR3 comprises 15 residues. The CDR3, as DNA: TGTGCCTGGAGTCACGGGCCAGCTACGTGGACTGAAGCTTTCTTT. Its translation is CAWSHGPATWTEAFF.

The rearrangement links TRBV29-1 to TRBJ1-1, with D maybe TRBD1 (6 bases). Germline V gene data show CDR1 as SQVTM and CDR2 as ANQGSEA. CDR3 length: 13 residues. Trimming cost V 7 bases and J 1 base, with 13 bases left between them. The CDR3, as DNA: TGCAGCGGGTGGGGGGGCGGGAACACTGAAGCTTTCTTT. Its translation: CSGWGGGNTEAFF.